This note documents a single TCR beta chain sequence. This entry comes from a study of blood T cell repertoires in COVID-19. Study-level background: Sources were T cells, B-cell-depleted T cells, or PBMCs; the material itself was cDNA or gDNA.

This CDR3 spans 15 amino acids. V was clipped by 3 bases and J by 6 bases, with 12 bases between them. The germline gives CDR1 MDHEN, CDR2 SYDVKM. Original data processing: It was from reference gene primer amplification that nucleated cell counts were estimated. Clones were read by immunoSEQ multiplex PCR, and TCRdb kept only the in-frame ones, dropping some. The DNA gave D and trimming, while V, J and clone size come from that table. The sample consists of about 400,000 clones, just under 90% of them appearing once. The sequence was collected from a woman between 45 and 65 years old who had recovered from COVID-19. The chain employs TRBV28 and TRBJ1-6; TRBD1 is a possible D gene (6 bases). The sample consisted of PBMCs or T cells enriched from blood (not recorded which). The DNA for the CDR3 is TGTGCCAGCAGTTTCCAGGGGAGCCTTAATTCACCCCTCCACTTT. It specifies CASSFQGSLNSPLHF.